One and the same sample provided the 8 T cell receptor beta chains below, sequenced in a study of T cell responses to AZD1222 COVID-19 vaccine. Sequencing was performed with immunoSEQ multiplex PCR; in TCRdb, only in-frame clones are kept and a portion is missing. Found here are some 130,000 clones, roughly 90% of them singletons; the top ten hold 1.9%. Specimen: peripheral blood, collected on day 0 of AZD1222 vaccination. These receptors all stem from an adult in good health.

The chain is built from TRBV4-1 and TRBJ1-2, with D tentatively TRBD1 (5 bases). The germline V and J ends were trimmed by 0 bases and 4 bases, with 12 bases remaining between them. The germline CDR1 and CDR2 sequences are MGHRA and YSYEKL. The CDR3 totals 15 residues. This CDR3 is CASSQDAGTIYGYTF. The CDR3 DNA reads TGCGCCAGCAGCCAAGATGCAGGGACCATCTATGGCTACACCTTC.

The rearrangement uses TRBV5-1 and TRBJ1-5; D perhaps matches TRBD1 (6 bases). V shed 4 bases and J shed 1 base, with 9 bases lying between them. This CDR3 spans 14 amino acids. CDR1 and CDR2 from the germline V gene are SGHRS and YFSETQ. The CDR3 reads CASSLGGSNQPQHF. The CDR3 bases are TGCGCCAGCAGCCTAGGGGGGAGCAATCAGCCCCAGCATTTT.

There are a few counts of this clone. The V gene is TRBV21-1, the J gene TRBJ1-2; the DNA was not used to check the table's D call, TRBD1. TRBV21-1 is labeled a pseudogene. The length of the CDR3 is 14 residues. The CDR3 region is CASSNRQGRYGYTF. For the CDR3, the DNA is TGTGCCAGCAGCAACCGACAGGGTCGGTATGGCTACACCTTC.

This clone has a handful of counts. The chain joins TRBV5-1 to TRBJ2-7; TRBD1 matches at 7 bases. This CDR3 is built from 16 residues. V lost 5 bases to trimming and J lost 4 bases; unmatched junction nucleotides: 15. The germline gives CDR1 SGHRS, CDR2 YFSETQ. This CDR3 is CASSSRTGASRYEQYF. The CDR3 DNA reads as TGCGCCAGCAGTTCTCGAACAGGGGCGAGTAGATACGAGCAGTACTTC.

CDR3 protein: CASSLTGQGAETQYF. The CDR3 bases are TGTGCCAGCAGCTTAACGGGACAGGGGGCAGAGACCCAGTACTTC. This rearrangement joins TRBV7-3 to TRBJ2-5, with 12 nucleotides matching TRBD1. The CDR3 loop spans 15 amino acids. The germline V gene encodes CDR1 SGHTA and CDR2 FQGTGA. Unmatched junction bases numbered 0, after V lost 0 bases and J lost 4 bases.

The chain has TRBV4-3 and TRBJ2-3; 9 nucleotides agree with TRBD2. V was clipped by 1 base and J by 2 bases; unmatched bases: 4. Germline V gene sequence: CDR1 LGHNA, CDR2 YSLEER. The CDR3 loop spans 16 amino acids. The chain's CDR3 is CASSQVLAGNTDTQYF. CDR3 DNA: TGCGCCAGCAGCCAAGTTCTAGCGGGGAACACAGATACGCAGTATTTT.

The CDR3 spells CASSITRGTGELFF. The CDR3 DNA reads TGTGCCAGCAGCATCACGCGAGGCACCGGGGAGCTGTTTTTT. The chain carries TRBV11-3 and TRBJ2-2; the D is unclear. The CDR3 has 14 amino acids. Germline values: CDR1 SGHNT, CDR2 YENEEA. V lost 5 bases to trimming and J lost 4 bases, with 11 bases between them.

CDR3: CASSLEGQWSTEAFF. DNA of the CDR3: TGTGCCAGCAGTTTAGAGGGACAGTGGAGCACTGAAGCTTTCTTT. The V and J genes are TRBV28 and TRBJ1-1; 7 positions match TRBD1. This CDR3 is built from 15 residues. V gave up 2 bases and J gave up 4 bases; unmatched junction bases: 7. Germline V CDR1 and CDR2: MDHEN, SYDVKM.